The 3 T cell receptor beta chains given below trace back to one sample, sequenced in a study of blood T cell repertoires in COVID-19. Profiling relied on immunoSEQ multiplex PCR, and the TCRdb table lists in-frame clones only, not all of them. The repertoire holds around 120,000 clones, with more than 75% as singletons. Sequencing was done on a sample of peripheral blood. Receptors were obtained from a man aged 50-59 years with acute or convalescent COVID-19.

V gene TRBV19 combines with J gene TRBJ2-7; 11 nucleotides agree with TRBD2. The CDR3 runs 14 residues. CDR1 and CDR2 (germline): LNHDA, SQIVND (reference sequence). Trimming took 5 bases from V and 6 from J; bases not matched to a gene: 6. CDR3 sequence (DNA): TGTGCCAGTAGTCTCACTAGCGGGAGAGTCGAGCAGTACTTC. Protein product: CASSLTSGRVEQYF.

The gene calls are TRBV11-2 and TRBJ1-2; D is possibly TRBD1 (6 bases). Germline CDR1 is SGHAT and CDR2 is FQNNGV. The V gene lost 6 bases and the J gene lost 4 bases, with 18 bases spanning the gap. This CDR3 has 15 residues. For the CDR3, the DNA is TGTGCCAGCAGTTCAGGCGGGGGGCTGTTCTATGGCTACACCTTC. Its protein product is CASSSGGGLFYGYTF. Full variable domain (remainder filled in from reference TRBV11-2 and TRBJ1-2): EAGVAQSPRYKIIEKRQSVAFWCNPISGHATLYWYQQILGQGPKLLIQFQNNGVVDDSQLPKDRFSAERLKGVDSTLKIQPAKLEDSAVYLCASSSGGGLFYGYTFGSGTRLTVV.

The genes are TRBV5-4 and TRBJ2-3; TRBD2 aligns across 11 bases. The CDR3 totals 16 residues. J gave up 0 bases and V 3 bases, and 3 bases lay outside the gene matches. Germline CDR1 and CDR2: SGHNT and YYREEE (reference sequence). The CDR3, as DNA: TGTGCCAGCAGCTCCCGGACTAGCGGGAGCACAGATACGCAGTATTTT. This codes for CASSSRTSGSTDTQYF.